A single sample gave rise to the 3 T cell receptor beta chains below, sequenced in a study of post-analysis software for immune sequencing data. Study results and caveats: Patients used roughly five TRBV segments, including TRBV5-6, TRBV5-1 and TRBV20-1, more often than controls.

The TCR beta cDNA libraries carried unique molecular identifiers. TCRdb reanalysed the PCR reads using MiXCR and keeps one entry per CDR3 protein. The sample consists of some 890,000 distinct CDR3 sequences, approximately 53% of them appearing once. Antigens for these TCRs are unknown. The sequencing sample was made of blood. The receptors were sampled from a girl aged 10-17 years with multiple sclerosis.

The chain employs TRBV6-5 and TRBJ1-2, with D hard to call. From germline, CDR1 is MNHEY and CDR2 SVGAGI. Trimming shortened V by 6 bases and J by 4 bases, and 12 bases separated the two germline ends. The CDR3 consists of 13 residues. The CDR3 reads CASSGVSGYGYTF. In DNA, the CDR3 is TGTGCCAGCAGCGGGGTCTCGGGCTATGGCTACACCTTC.

This clonotype was detected a few times. The rearrangement links TRBV20-1 to TRBJ2-5, with 7 bases identical to TRBD1. Gene TRBJ2-7 matches the end of the DNA better, so the J call may be wrong. Germline V gene lookup returns CDR1 DFQATT and CDR2 SNEGSKA (reference sequence). This CDR3 is built from 12 residues. The CDR3 sequence is CSTTGDRYEQYF. As DNA, the CDR3 is TGCAGTACTACAGGGGATAGATACGAGCAGTACTTC.

This clonotype was detected a few times. V gene TRBV15 combines with J gene TRBJ2-7, with TRBD2 matching over 14 bases. The V segment lost 3 bases and the J segment 2 bases; nucleotides outside the gene matches: 6. Germline values: CDR1 LNHNV, CDR2 YYDKDF (reference sequence). The CDR3 spans 17 residues. The DNA of the CDR3 is TGTGCCACCAGCAGGCGGACTAGCGGGGGGTATGCCTACGAGCAGTACTTC. Residues: CATSRRTSGGYAYEQYF.